Listed here are 21 T cell receptor beta chains from one sample, sequenced in a study of shared clonotypes between healthy human individuals. The protocol was immunoSEQ multiplex PCR, while the TCRdb copy is restricted to in-frame clones and leaves out a portion. The sample lists about 690,000 clones; 80% to 95% were seen once. The sample comprised memory CD8+ T cells from PBMCs. Subset noted: CD45RO+ cells pooled with CCR7-negative TemRA cells. The receptors originated from a man aged 18 to 29 in good health. Some clones in this sample may be carry-over from other donors' samples.

The genes are TRBV6-1 and TRBJ1-3; TRBD1 aligns across 12 bases. The CDR3 loop spans 17 amino acids. Germline V gives CDR1 MNHNS, CDR2 SASEGT. V was clipped by 1 base and J by 2 bases; unmatched bases: 3. The CDR3 DNA reads as TGTGCCAGCAGTGAAGTGTGGGACAGGGGGCCTGGAAACACCATATATTTT. Its protein product is CASSEVWDRGPGNTIYF.

The chain joins TRBV29-1 to TRBJ1-2, with 7 nucleotides matching TRBD1. V lost 8 bases, J lost 2 bases, and 14 bases stayed unmatched. The CDR3 length is 15 residues. From germline, CDR1 is SQVTM and CDR2 ANQGSEA. The CDR3 region is CSSYDREALNYGYTF. The DNA of the CDR3 is TGCAGCTCATACGACAGGGAGGCTTTGAACTATGGCTACACCTTC.

This clone was counted only a few times. The chain joins TRBV4-2 to TRBJ2-7; 7 positions agree with TRBD2. The CDR3 sequence is 16 residues long. The V gene's germline CDR1 is LGHNA and CDR2 YNFKEQ. After removal of 1 base from V and 4 bases from J, the junction contained 10 bases not matched to a gene. This CDR3 reads CASSQVQLASNYEQYF. The DNA for the CDR3 is TGTGCCAGCAGCCAAGTCCAACTAGCGAGTAATTACGAGCAGTACTTC.

Only one count was recorded for this clone. The chain couples TRBV7-9 to TRBJ1-1; D is possibly TRBD1 (6 bases). The CDR3 runs to 16 residues. The V gene's germline CDR1 is SEHNR and CDR2 FQNEAQ (reference sequence). V was pared by 5 bases and J by 1 base, with 17 bases between. DNA of the CDR3: TGTGCCAGCAGCCCAGAGGTACGACAGGAGAACACTGAAGCTTTCTTT. Translated: CASSPEVRQENTEAFF.

The chain carries TRBV27 and TRBJ2-7; D ambiguous. Trimming removed 0 bases at V and 2 bases at J, with 8 bases between. This CDR3 comprises 14 residues. Germline V gene sequence: CDR1 MNHEY, CDR2 SMNVEV (reference sequence). CDR3 loop: CASSLSTVAYEQYF. Here the CDR3 DNA reads TGTGCCAGCAGTTTATCTACAGTTGCCTACGAGCAGTACTTC.

The rearrangement uses TRBV19 and TRBJ1-1, with no clear D. Germline CDR1 is LNHDA and CDR2 is SQIVND (reference sequence). V lost 6 bases and J lost 6, with 17 bases in between. CDR3 length equals 14 residues. In DNA form, the CDR3 reads TGTGCCAGTAGACTGATAGAAGAGGATCCTGAAGCTTTCTTT. This gives the protein CASRLIEEDPEAFF.

The chain recombines TRBV30 with TRBJ2-7; D is unresolved. Germline V gene lookup returns CDR1 GTSNPN and CDR2 SVGIG (reference sequence). This CDR3 is built from 11 residues. Trimming took off 2 bases at V and 5 bases at J, with 7 bases between the two ends. The CDR3 protein is CAWSSSHEQYF. CDR3 sequence (DNA): TGTGCCTGGAGTAGTAGCCACGAGCAGTACTTC.

This chain joins TRBV28 and TRBJ1-5, with D perhaps TRBD1 (5 bases). CDR3 size: 18 residues. Germline loops: CDR1 MDHEN, CDR2 SYDVKM. V lost 0 bases and J lost 0, with 15 bases in between. The CDR3 reads CASSLWVWGGGSNQPQHF. The CDR3 nucleotides read TGTGCCAGCAGTTTATGGGTCTGGGGGGGAGGTAGCAATCAGCCCCAGCATTTT.

The gene calls are TRBV2 and TRBJ2-5, with a weak D call TRBD2 (6 bases). Matching the DNA end better, TRBJ2-7 makes the J call doubtful. The length of the CDR3 is 16 residues. The V gene's germline CDR1 is SNHLY and CDR2 FYNNEI. CDR3 bases: TGTGCCAGCAGTGTAGTCCCCGGGACTTTTTCCTACGAGCAGTACTTC. Its protein is CASSVVPGTFSYEQYF.

This clone was seen a few times. The chain employs TRBV15 and TRBJ2-3, with a tentative D call TRBD2 (5 bases). The V gene's germline CDR1 is LNHNV and CDR2 YYDKDF (reference sequence). V lost 1 base, J lost 0 bases, and 11 bases lay in between. The CDR3 covers 16 residues. CDR3 in DNA: TGTGCCACCAGCAGAGGGACTGGGATAAGCACAGATACGCAGTATTTT. Translation: CATSRGTGISTDTQYF. Drawing the rest from reference TRBV15 and TRBJ2-3, the complete variable domain is DAMVIQNPRYQVTQFGKPVTLSCSQTLNHNVMYWYQQKSSQAPKLLFHYYDKDFNNEADTPDNFQSRRPNTSFCFLDIRSPGLGDTAMYLCATSRGTGISTDTQYFGPGTRLTVL.

There are many counts of this clone. The chain couples TRBV6-5 to TRBJ2-1; D is undetermined. The CDR3 spans 13 residues. Germline V CDR1 and CDR2: MNHEY, SVGAGI. V was clipped by 8 bases and J by 6 bases, with 14 bases between them. In DNA, the CDR3 is TGTGCCAGCGCTATGTGGTCTTTCAATGAGCAGTTCTTC. It encodes CASAMWSFNEQFF.

DNA for the CDR3: TGTGCCAGCAGTCGGGACAGCCGCTTCTACGAGCAGTACTTC. It is translated as CASSRDSRFYEQYF. The chain recombines TRBV9 with TRBJ2-7; 7 bases are a match to TRBD1. CDR3 length: 14 residues. Germline loops: CDR1 SGDLS, CDR2 YYNGEE. V shed 5 bases and J 3 bases; nucleotides not matched to a gene: 8. Using reference TRBV9 and TRBJ2-7 for the parts outside the CDR3, the full variable domain is DSGVTQTPKHLITATGQRVTLRCSPRSGDLSVYWYQQSLDQGLQFLIQYYNGEERAKGNILERFSAQQFPDLHSELNLSSLELGDSALYFCASSRDSRFYEQYFGPGTRLTVT.

This clone was recorded once. This chain links TRBV30 with TRBJ2-1; the D gene is possibly TRBD2 (5 bases). CDR3 length: 14 residues. Trimming took 2 bases from V and 0 from J, leaving 8 bases between them. Looked up from germline, CDR1 is GTSNPN and CDR2 is SVGIG (reference sequence). The DNA for the CDR3 is TGTGCCTGGAGTACTAGGAGCTCCTACAATGAGCAGTTCTTC. Translated, it gives CAWSTRSSYNEQFF.

This chain connects TRBV28 to TRBJ2-2; the match to TRBD2 covers 8 bases. This CDR3 has 16 residues. The junction had 9 bases not matched to a gene; V was cut back by 5 bases and J by 4 bases. Per germline, CDR1 MDHEN and CDR2 SYDVKM. Here the CDR3 reads CASSTPLAGPTGELFF. The CDR3 region has the DNA TGTGCCAGCAGTACACCCTTAGCGGGGCCCACCGGGGAGCTGTTTTTT.

This rearrangement joins TRBV29-1 to TRBJ2-2, with 8 bases aligning to TRBD1. Trimming cost V 7 bases and J 2 bases; bases outside gene matches: 9. The length of the CDR3 is 15 residues. CDR1 is SQVTM, CDR2 ANQGSEA, per germline. CDR3 DNA sequence: TGCAGCGGGAGACTGACAGGGGTAAACACCGGGGAGCTGTTTTTT. It codes for CSGRLTGVNTGELFF.

The chain uses TRBV6-5 and TRBJ2-2, with no clear D. CDR1 and CDR2 from the germline V gene are MNHEY and SVGAGI. The CDR3 loop spans 16 amino acids. V lost 2 bases, J lost 5 bases, and 15 bases lay in between. CDR3 residues: CASSYSSGHWTGELFF. The DNA for the CDR3 is TGTGCCAGCAGTTACAGTTCAGGCCACTGGACCGGGGAGCTGTTTTTT.

The V and J genes are TRBV29-1 and TRBJ2-1; D is unclear. Looked up from germline, CDR1 is SQVTM and CDR2 is ANQGSEA. This CDR3 is built from 13 residues. V dropped 7 bases and J dropped 2 bases, with 12 bases sitting between them. The CDR3 bases are TGCAGCGGCCACAGAAGCCCCTACAATGAGCAGTTCTTC. It yields the protein CSGHRSPYNEQFF.

CDR3 loop: CASSLTGTSFSEQFF. CDR3 DNA sequence: TGCGCCAGCAGCCTCACCGGGACTAGTTTTAGTGAGCAGTTCTTC. V gene TRBV4-1 combines with J gene TRBJ2-1, with 8 bases that match TRBD2. The CDR3 extends over 15 amino acids. V trimming: 4 bases; J trimming: 9 bases; junction bases outside the gene matches: 11. The germline CDR1 and CDR2 sequences are MGHRA and YSYEKL.

The chain is built from TRBV29-1 and TRBJ2-7; tentatively, D is TRBD2 (6 bases). V was clipped by 6 bases and J by 5 bases, with 20 bases between them. The CDR3 sequence is 14 residues long. CDR1 and CDR2 (germline): SQVTM, ANQGSEA. CDR3 loop: CSVLGLPRGDEQYF. The DNA for the CDR3 is TGCAGCGTCCTGGGACTTCCGCGCGGGGACGAGCAGTACTTC.

Comment on this clone: Relative to the germline gene, one junction end is altered; a read error may explain this. The chain has TRBV2 and TRBJ2-3; D is perhaps TRBD2 (5 bases). The CDR3 runs to 12 residues. Germline assignment: CDR1 SNHLY and CDR2 FYNNEI. Here the CDR3 reads CASTETGNTQYF. CDR3 nucleotides: TGTGCCAGCACTGAAACGGGGAATACGCAGTATTTT.

V usage is TRBV7-8 and J usage is TRBJ2-3; D perhaps matches TRBD1 (5 bases). This CDR3 contains 14 residues. Germline CDR1 SGHVS, CDR2 FQNEAQ. V gave up 1 base and J gave up 3 bases, with 8 bases separating them. CDR3 sequence reads: CASSLGAGTDTQYF. In DNA, the CDR3 is TGTGCCAGCAGCTTAGGGGCAGGGACAGATACGCAGTATTTT.